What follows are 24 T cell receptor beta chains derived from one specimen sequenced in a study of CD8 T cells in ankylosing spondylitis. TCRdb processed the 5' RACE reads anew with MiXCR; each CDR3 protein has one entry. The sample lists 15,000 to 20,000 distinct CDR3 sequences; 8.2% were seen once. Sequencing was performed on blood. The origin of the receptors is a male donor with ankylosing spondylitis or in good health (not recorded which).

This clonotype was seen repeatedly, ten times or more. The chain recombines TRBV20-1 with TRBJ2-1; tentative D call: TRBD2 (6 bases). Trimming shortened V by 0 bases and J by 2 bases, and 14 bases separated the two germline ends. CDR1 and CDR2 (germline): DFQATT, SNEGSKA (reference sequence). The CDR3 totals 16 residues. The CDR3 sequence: CSARDSGTGAYNEQFF. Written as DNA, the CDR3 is TGCAGTGCTAGAGATTCCGGGACTGGGGCCTACAATGAGCAGTTCTTC.

The CDR3 sequence is CSVGHNEQFF. The CDR3 nucleotides are TGCAGCGTTGGTCACAATGAGCAGTTCTTC. This chain uses TRBV29-1 with TRBJ2-1; D is ambiguous. Germline CDR1 SQVTM, CDR2 ANQGSEA. This CDR3 region has 10 residues. V lost 4 bases to trimming and J lost 5 bases, with 3 bases between them.

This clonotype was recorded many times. CDR3: CASSRASNVLTF. In nucleotides, the CDR3 is TGTGCCAGCAGCCGGGCCTCGAACGTCCTGACTTTC. V and J are TRBV7-2 and TRBJ2-6; D unclear. The germline V gene encodes CDR1 SGHTA and CDR2 FQGNSA. This CDR3 region has 12 residues. V dropped 5 bases and J dropped 10 bases, with 9 bases sitting between them.

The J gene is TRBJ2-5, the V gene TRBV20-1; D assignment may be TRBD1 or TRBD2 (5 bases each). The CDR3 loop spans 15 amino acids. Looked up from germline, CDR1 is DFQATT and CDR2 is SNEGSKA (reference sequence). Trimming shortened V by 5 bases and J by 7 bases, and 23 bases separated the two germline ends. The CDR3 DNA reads TGCAGTGCTTCCCCTTCGAGGGGAGACGAAGGGACCCAGTACTTC. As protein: CSASPSRGDEGTQYF.

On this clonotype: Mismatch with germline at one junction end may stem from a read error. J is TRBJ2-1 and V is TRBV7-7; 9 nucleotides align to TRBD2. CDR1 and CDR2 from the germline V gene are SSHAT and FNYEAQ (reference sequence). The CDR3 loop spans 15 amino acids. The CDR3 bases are TGTGCTAGCAGCCCGACTAGCGGAAATTACAATGAGCAGTTCTTC. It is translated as CASSPTSGNYNEQFF.

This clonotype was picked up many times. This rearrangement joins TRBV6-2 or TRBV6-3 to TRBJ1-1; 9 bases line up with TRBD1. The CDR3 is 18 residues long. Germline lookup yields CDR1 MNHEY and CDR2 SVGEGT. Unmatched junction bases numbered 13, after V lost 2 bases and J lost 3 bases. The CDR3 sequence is CASSYPGTGSRLYTEAFF. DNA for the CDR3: TGTGCCAGCAGTTACCCCGGGACAGGGAGTCGGCTTTACACTGAAGCTTTCTTT.

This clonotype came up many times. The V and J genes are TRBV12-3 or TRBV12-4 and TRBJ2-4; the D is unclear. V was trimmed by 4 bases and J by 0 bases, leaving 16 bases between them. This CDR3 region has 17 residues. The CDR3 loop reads CASSWKVVKIAKNIQYF. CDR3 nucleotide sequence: TGTGCCAGCAGTTGGAAGGTGGTCAAGATAGCCAAAAACATTCAGTACTTC.

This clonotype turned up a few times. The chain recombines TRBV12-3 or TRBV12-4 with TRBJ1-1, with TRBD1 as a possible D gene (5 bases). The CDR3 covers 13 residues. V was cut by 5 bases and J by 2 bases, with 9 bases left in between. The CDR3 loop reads CASSGTPNTEAFF. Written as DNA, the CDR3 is TGTGCCAGCAGTGGGACGCCCAACACTGAAGCTTTCTTT.

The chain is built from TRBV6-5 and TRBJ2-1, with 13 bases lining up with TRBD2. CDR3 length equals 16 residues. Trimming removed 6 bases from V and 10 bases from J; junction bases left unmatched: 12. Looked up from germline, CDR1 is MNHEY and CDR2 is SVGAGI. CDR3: CASRHRTSGSWLEQFF. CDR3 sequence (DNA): TGTGCCAGCAGACACCGGACTAGCGGGAGTTGGTTGGAGCAGTTCTTC.

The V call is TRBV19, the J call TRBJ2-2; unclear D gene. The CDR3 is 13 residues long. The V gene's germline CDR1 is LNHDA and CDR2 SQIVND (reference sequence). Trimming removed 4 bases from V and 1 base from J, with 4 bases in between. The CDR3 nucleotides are TGTGCCAGTAGTAACGGGAACACCGGGGAGCTGTTTTTT. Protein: CASSNGNTGELFF.

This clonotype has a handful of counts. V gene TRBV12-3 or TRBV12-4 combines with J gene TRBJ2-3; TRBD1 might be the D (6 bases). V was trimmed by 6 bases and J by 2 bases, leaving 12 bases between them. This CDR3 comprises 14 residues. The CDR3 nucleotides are TGTGCCAGCAGGCGAACAGGGATCACAGATACGCAGTATTTT. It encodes CASRRTGITDTQYF.

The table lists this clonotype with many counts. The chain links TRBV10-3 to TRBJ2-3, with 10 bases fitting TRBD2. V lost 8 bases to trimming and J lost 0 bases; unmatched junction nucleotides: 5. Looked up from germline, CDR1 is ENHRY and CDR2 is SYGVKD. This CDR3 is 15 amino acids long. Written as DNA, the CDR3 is TGTGCCATCTCGTATAGCGGGGGGAGCACAGATACGCAGTATTTT. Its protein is CAISYSGGSTDTQYF.

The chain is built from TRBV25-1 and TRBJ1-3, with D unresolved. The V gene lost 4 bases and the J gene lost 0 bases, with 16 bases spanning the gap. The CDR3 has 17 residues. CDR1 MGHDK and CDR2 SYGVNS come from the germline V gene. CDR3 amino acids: CASSGANPVASGNTIYF. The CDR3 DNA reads TGTGCCAGCAGTGGAGCAAATCCGGTAGCCTCTGGAAACACCATATATTTT.

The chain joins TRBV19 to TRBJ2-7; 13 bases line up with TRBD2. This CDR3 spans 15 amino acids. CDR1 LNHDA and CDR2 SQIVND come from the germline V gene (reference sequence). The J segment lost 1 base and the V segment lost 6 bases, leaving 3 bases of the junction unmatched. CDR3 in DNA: TGTGCCAGTAGCCCGGGACTAGCGGGGTCCTACGAGCAGTACTTC. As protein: CASSPGLAGSYEQYF.

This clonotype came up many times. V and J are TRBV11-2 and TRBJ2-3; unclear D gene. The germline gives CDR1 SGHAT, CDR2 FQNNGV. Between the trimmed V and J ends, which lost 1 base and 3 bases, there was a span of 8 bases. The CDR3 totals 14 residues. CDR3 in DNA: TGTGCCAGCAGCTTAGCGGGTTTAACAGATACGCAGTATTTT. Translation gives CASSLAGLTDTQYF.

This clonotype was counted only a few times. The CDR3 region is CASSFRQELNNEQFF. CDR3 in DNA: TGCGCCAGCAGCTTCCGACAGGAGCTTAACAATGAGCAGTTCTTC. The V and J genes are TRBV5-1 and TRBJ2-1, with D tentatively TRBD1 (6 bases). The CDR3 is 15 amino acids. Looked up from germline, CDR1 is SGHRS and CDR2 is YFSETQ. V lost 2 bases and J lost 5, with 14 bases in between.

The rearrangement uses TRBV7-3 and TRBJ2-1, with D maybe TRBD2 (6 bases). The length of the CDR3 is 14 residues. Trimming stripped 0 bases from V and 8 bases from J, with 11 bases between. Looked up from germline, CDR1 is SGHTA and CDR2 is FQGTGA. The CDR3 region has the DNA TGTGCCAGCAGCTTAACTTCCTGGGAGGATGAGCAGTTCTTC. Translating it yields CASSLTSWEDEQFF.

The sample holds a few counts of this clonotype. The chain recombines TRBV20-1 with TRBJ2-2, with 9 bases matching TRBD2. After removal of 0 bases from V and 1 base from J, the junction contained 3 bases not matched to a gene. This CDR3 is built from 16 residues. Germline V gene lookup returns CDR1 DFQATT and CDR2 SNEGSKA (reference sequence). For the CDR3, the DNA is TGCAGTGCTAGAGATCTAGCGGGGCGGAACACCGGGGAGCTGTTTTTT. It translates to CSARDLAGRNTGELFF.

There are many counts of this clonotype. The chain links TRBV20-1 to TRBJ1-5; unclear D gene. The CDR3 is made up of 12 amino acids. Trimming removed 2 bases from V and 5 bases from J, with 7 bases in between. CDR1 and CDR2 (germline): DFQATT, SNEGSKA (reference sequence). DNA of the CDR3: TGCAGTGCTAGACCAGGAGATCAGCCCCAGCATTTT. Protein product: CSARPGDQPQHF.

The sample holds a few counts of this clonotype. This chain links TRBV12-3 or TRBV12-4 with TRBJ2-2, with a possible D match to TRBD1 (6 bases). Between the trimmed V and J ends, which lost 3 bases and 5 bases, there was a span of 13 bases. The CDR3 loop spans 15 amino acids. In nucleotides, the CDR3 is TGTGCCAGCAGTTTTCGGGACACCCAAACCGGGGAGCTGTTTTTT. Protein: CASSFRDTQTGELFF.

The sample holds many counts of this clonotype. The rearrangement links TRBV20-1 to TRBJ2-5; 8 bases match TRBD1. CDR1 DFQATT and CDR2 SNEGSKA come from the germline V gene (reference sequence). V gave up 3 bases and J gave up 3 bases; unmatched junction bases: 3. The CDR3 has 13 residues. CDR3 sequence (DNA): TGCAGTGCTAGCCCGACAGGGGAAGAGACCCAGTACTTC. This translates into CSASPTGEETQYF.

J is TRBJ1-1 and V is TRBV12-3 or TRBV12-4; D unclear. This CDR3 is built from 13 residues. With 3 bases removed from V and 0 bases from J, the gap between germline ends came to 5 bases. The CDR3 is CASSFRLNTEAFF. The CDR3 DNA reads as TGTGCCAGCAGTTTTCGGTTGAACACTGAAGCTTTCTTT.

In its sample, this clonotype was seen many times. In DNA, the CDR3 is TGTGCCAGCAGCTTGGTTTTACAAGAGACCCAGTACTTC. This translates into CASSLVLQETQYF. The chain couples TRBV5-6 to TRBJ2-5; no reliable D call. Germline lookup yields CDR1 SGHDT and CDR2 YYEEEE. The CDR3 is 13 residues long. Trimming took off 0 bases at V and 2 bases at J, with 5 bases between the two ends.

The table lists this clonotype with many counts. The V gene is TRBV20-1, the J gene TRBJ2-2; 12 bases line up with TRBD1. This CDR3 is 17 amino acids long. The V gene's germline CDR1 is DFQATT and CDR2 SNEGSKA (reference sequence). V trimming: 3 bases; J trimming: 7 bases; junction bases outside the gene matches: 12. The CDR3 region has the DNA TGCAGTGCTAGCCATCTGGGACAGGGGGCAAGTTACGGGGAGCTGTTTTTT. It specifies CSASHLGQGASYGELFF.